These T cell receptor beta chains were read from a single sample in a study of CD8+CD57+ T cells in acquired aplastic anemia. In TCRdb, the reads were re-called with MiXCR into one record per CDR3 protein. Here the sample spans around 230,000 distinct CDR3 sequences, about 59% being singletons. Source material: sorted CD4+, CD8+, or CD8+CD57+ T cells (not recorded which) from PBMCs. These receptors were obtained from a human donor in good health. The CDR3 runs from the conserved cysteine through the conserved F or W. Fields, in order: J gene, V gene, D gene, CDR3 protein. The D gene is left open where the match is weak.

j_call: TRBJ2-1; v_call: TRBV12-3/TRBV12-4; d_call: -; cdr3_aa: CASSLGLHNEQFF
j_call: TRBJ1-1; v_call: TRBV5-1; d_call: -; cdr3_aa: CASSYGVEAFF
j_call: TRBJ2-3; v_call: TRBV20-1; d_call: -; cdr3_aa: CSAEDADTQYF
j_call: TRBJ2-5; v_call: TRBV7-3; d_call: -; cdr3_aa: CASSSLGNGETQYF
j_call: TRBJ2-5; v_call: TRBV27; d_call: TRBD2; cdr3_aa: CASSHKTSGETQYF
j_call: TRBJ2-7; v_call: TRBV19; d_call: -; cdr3_aa: CASSISLSREQYF
j_call: TRBJ1-1; v_call: TRBV29-1; d_call: -; cdr3_aa: CSVEYRNTEAFF
j_call: TRBJ2-1; v_call: TRBV5-6; d_call: TRBD1; cdr3_aa: CASSSGQSSYNEQFF
j_call: TRBJ1-3; v_call: TRBV20-1; d_call: -; cdr3_aa: CSASQESSGNTIYF
j_call: TRBJ2-3; v_call: TRBV24-1; d_call: -; cdr3_aa: CATSDREKPDTQYF
j_call: TRBJ2-7; v_call: TRBV10-3; d_call: -; cdr3_aa: CAISESRGGERTYEQYF
j_call: TRBJ2-5; v_call: TRBV7-8; d_call: TRBD2; cdr3_aa: CAMASGLQETQYF
j_call: TRBJ1-6; v_call: TRBV9; d_call: -; cdr3_aa: CASSQERGIYNSPLHF
j_call: TRBJ2-3; v_call: TRBV7-9; d_call: -; cdr3_aa: CASSSPGYTDTQYF
j_call: TRBJ2-2; v_call: TRBV24-1; d_call: -; cdr3_aa: CATSGRSTGELFF
j_call: TRBJ1-1; v_call: TRBV20-1; d_call: -; cdr3_aa: CSASRGPLNTEAFF
j_call: TRBJ1-2; v_call: TRBV29-1; d_call: -; cdr3_aa: CSVEGDLSGNTF
j_call: TRBJ2-5; v_call: TRBV9; d_call: -; cdr3_aa: CASNLDSGGLGTQYF
j_call: TRBJ2-7; v_call: TRBV5-1; d_call: -; cdr3_aa: CASSLPGYNYEQYF
j_call: TRBJ2-3; v_call: TRBV20-1; d_call: TRBD1; cdr3_aa: CSARDRASSTDTQYF
j_call: TRBJ2-5; v_call: TRBV15; d_call: -; cdr3_aa: CATSRAQETQYF
j_call: TRBJ1-3; v_call: TRBV7-9; d_call: -; cdr3_aa: CASSLDSVGNTIYF
j_call: TRBJ2-3; v_call: TRBV20-1; d_call: TRBD2; cdr3_aa: CSARSSSGSDTQYF
j_call: TRBJ1-4; v_call: TRBV5-5; d_call: -; cdr3_aa: CASSPRGNTEKLFF
j_call: TRBJ1-2; v_call: TRBV11-2; d_call: -; cdr3_aa: CASSVDSGLGYGYTF
j_call: TRBJ2-7; v_call: TRBV29-1; d_call: TRBD1; cdr3_aa: CSARGRDSSYEQYF
j_call: TRBJ1-1; v_call: TRBV4-1; d_call: -; cdr3_aa: CASSQALPGKNTEAFF
j_call: TRBJ1-2; v_call: TRBV10-3; d_call: TRBD1; cdr3_aa: CAISESRGDYGYTF